The present T cell receptor (beta chain) was sequenced within a study of T cells in Graves' hyperthyroidism and ophthalmopathy. Points from the study as a whole: Ophthalmopathy and stable hyperthyroidism were told apart by a 13 V-J model.

This clonotype was found many times. Its specificity is not known. RNA transcripts provided the source from which TCR beta CDR3 regions were amplified. Initially, a first-round RT-PCR of the TCR CDR3 employed the HTBI primer set. Via MiXCR, TCRdb re-called the multiplex PCR reads, giving one row per CDR3 protein. The profile shows hundreds of thousands of distinct CDR3 sequences, around 14% of them singletons. V was clipped by 3 bases and J by 0 bases, with 9 bases between them. The CDR3 has 15 residues. The diagnostic basis comprised clinical symptoms, serum thyroxine and TRAb, thyroid ultrasound and orbital computed tomography.

The V gene is TRBV12-3 or TRBV12-4, the J gene TRBJ2-1, with TRBD1 as a possible D gene (5 bases). The sequenced material came from blood. This sequence originates from a woman aged 30 to 39 with Graves' hyperthyroidism. CDR3 region: CASSLSDSSYNEQFF. As DNA, the CDR3 is TGTGCCAGCAGTTTGTCCGACAGCTCCTACAATGAGCAGTTCTTC.